This T cell receptor (beta chain) was captured in a study of blood T cell repertoires in COVID-19. Study details: The samples span acute and convalescent COVID-19 from the United States, Italy and Spain. Sample material is recorded as cDNA or gDNA derived from T cells, B-cell-depleted T cells, or PBMCs.

This clone was counted once. The CDR3 contains 14 residues. Per the germline V gene, CDR1 is SNHLY and CDR2 is FYNNEI. The V end was cut by 9 bases, the J end by 3 bases, with 17 bases between. Original methodology: How many nucleated cells were present was estimated from reference gene primer amplification. The protocol was immunoSEQ multiplex PCR, while the TCRdb copy is restricted to in-frame clones and leaves out a portion. The D gene and trimming were derived from the DNA, and the V and J assignments and clone size from that table. Of 40,000 to 55,000 clones in the sample, approximately 90% were seen once.

The chain has TRBV2 and TRBJ1-2; D may be TRBD1 (5 bases). This receptor was identified in an elderly woman with acute or convalescent COVID-19. What was sequenced was peripheral blood. CDR3 amino acids: CASGGSGLDYGYTF. The CDR3 bases are TGTGCCAGTGGGGGGTCAGGGTTGGACTATGGCTACACCTTC.